This entry concerns a single TCR beta chain. These data originate in a study of CD8+CD57+ T cells in acquired aplastic anemia. CDR3 length: 17 residues. Germline lookup yields CDR1 LGHNT and CDR2 FRNRAP. The V and J ends lost 4 bases and 9 bases, in that order; junction bases with no gene match: 14. CDR3 and TCR beta VDJ profiling relied on a genomic DNA template. TCRdb processed the reads anew with MiXCR; each CDR3 protein has one entry. The data show about 70,000 distinct CDR3 sequences, around half seen once. The chain carries TRBV12-5 and TRBJ2-1; 11 nucleotides line up with TRBD2. Sequencing was done on a sample of sorted CD4+, CD8+, or CD8+CD57+ T cells (not recorded which) from PBMCs. The sequence came from a human donor in good health, serving as a control. The CDR3, as DNA: TGTGCTAGTGGTTGGGAACCCGATAGCGGGGGGGTAGGTGAGCAGTTCTTC. It translates to CASGWEPDSGGVGEQFF.